The 13 T cell receptor beta chains listed next were all sequenced from one sample in a study of blood T cell repertoires in COVID-19. Clones were sequenced by immunoSEQ multiplex PCR, and TCRdb holds only the in-frame ones, with some missing. Of about 200,000 clones listed, around 90% are singletons. What was sequenced was peripheral blood. These receptors were taken from a man aged 55-75 years who had recovered from COVID-19.

The CDR3 DNA is TGTGCCAGCAGCCCCGAGCGGGATCGCACCAATGAGCAGTTCTTC. Translation gives CASSPERDRTNEQFF. This chain joins TRBV3-1 (or the pseudogene TRBV3-2) and TRBJ2-1; TRBD2 aligns across 7 bases. Germline lookup yields CDR1 LGHDT and CDR2 YNNKEL (reference sequence). This CDR3 is 15 amino acids long. The V segment lost 4 bases and the J segment 6 bases; nucleotides outside the gene matches: 9.

V is TRBV5-1 and J is TRBJ2-1, with 9 bases that match TRBD2. Per the germline V gene, CDR1 is SGHRS and CDR2 is YFSETQ. The CDR3 length is 15 residues. J lost 2 bases, V lost 4 bases, and 4 bases had no gene match. Here the CDR3 reads CASSISGGAYNEQFF. The CDR3 nucleotides read TGCGCCAGCAGCATTAGCGGGGGCGCCTACAATGAGCAGTTCTTC.

This chain links TRBV3-1 (or the pseudogene TRBV3-2) with TRBJ1-1; 9 bases are shared with TRBD1. Trimming cost V 3 bases and J 5 bases; bases outside gene matches: 7. The CDR3 totals 15 residues. Germline assignment: CDR1 LGHDT and CDR2 YNNKEL (reference sequence). Here the CDR3 DNA reads TGTGCCAGCAGCCACGAGGACAGGGGAGGGACTGAAGCTTTCTTT. Protein: CASSHEDRGGTEAFF.

The chain employs TRBV7-8 and TRBJ2-7; TRBD1 matches at 9 bases. This CDR3 has 15 amino acids. The V gene end was trimmed by 5 bases and the J gene end by 0 bases; junction bases not matched to a gene: 5. CDR1 is SGHVS, CDR2 FQNEAQ, per germline. The CDR3 nucleotides read TGTGCCAGCAGCATTGACAGGGGGGCCTCCTACGAGCAGTACTTC. It encodes CASSIDRGASYEQYF.

The V and J genes are TRBV5-4 and TRBJ2-1; 7 bases match TRBD1. CDR1 and CDR2 (germline): SGHNT, YYREEE (reference sequence). V lost 3 bases and J lost 5; bases outside the gene matches: 11. CDR3 length: 16 amino acids. CDR3 residues: CASSSVDRDYHNEQFF. The CDR3 nucleotides read TGTGCCAGCAGCTCCGTAGACAGGGATTACCACAATGAGCAGTTCTTC.

The CDR3 protein is CASSSMGQPLGAFF. CDR3 in DNA: TGTGCCAGCAGCTCGATGGGACAGCCCCTGGGGGCTTTCTTT. The J gene is TRBJ1-1, the V gene TRBV7-8; TRBD1 matches at 7 bases. Germline values: CDR1 SGHVS, CDR2 FQNEAQ. The CDR3 totals 14 residues. The trim removed 4 bases at V and 11 bases at J, leaving 13 bases unmatched.

The chain joins TRBV4-2 to TRBJ2-1; TRBD2 matches at 11 bases. The CDR3 loop spans 15 amino acids. Germline values: CDR1 LGHNA, CDR2 YNFKEQ. V lost 2 bases to trimming and J lost 10 bases; unmatched junction nucleotides: 7. CDR3 DNA: TGTGCCAGCAGCCAACTAGCGGGGGGCCAGGGAGAGCAGTTCTTC. Its translation is CASSQLAGGQGEQFF.

This clone came up once. J is TRBJ1-3 and V is TRBV7-2; TRBD1 agrees at 12 bases. The CDR3 totals 18 residues. Germline CDR1 and CDR2: SGHTA and FQGNSA. V trimming: 1 base; J trimming: 4 bases; junction bases outside the gene matches: 8. The CDR3 DNA reads TGTGCCAGCAGCTTAGTATCGGGACAGGGGGCGTGGGGAAACACCATATATTTT. It is translated as CASSLVSGQGAWGNTIYF. Variable domain in full (rest from reference TRBV7-2 and TRBJ1-3): GAGVSQSPSNKVTEKGKDVELRCDPISGHTALYWYRQSLGQGLEFLIYFQGNSAPDKSGLPSDRFSAERTGGSVSTLTIQRTQQEDSAVYLCASSLVSGQGAWGNTIYFGEGSWLTVV.

The CDR3 DNA reads TGCGCCAGCAGCCAGGAAGGGACTAGCGGGAGGGGCCTCACAGATACGCAGTATTTT. Translation gives CASSQEGTSGRGLTDTQYF. V is TRBV4-3 and J is TRBJ2-3; 16 bases map to TRBD2. CDR1 is LGHNA, CDR2 YSLEER, per germline. This CDR3 comprises 19 residues. V lost 3 bases and J lost 2; bases outside the gene matches: 8.

J is TRBJ2-6 and V is TRBV29-1, with D tentatively TRBD1 (5 bases). The germline V and J ends were trimmed by 4 bases and 2 bases, with 6 bases remaining between them. This CDR3 comprises 13 residues. Per germline, CDR1 SQVTM and CDR2 ANQGSEA. CDR3 sequence: CSVGGAGANVLTF. The CDR3 nucleotides read TGCAGCGTTGGGGGCGCTGGGGCCAACGTCCTGACTTTC.

This chain joins TRBV5-4 and TRBJ2-3, with 12 bases identical to TRBD1. Trimming took 5 bases from V and 4 from J; bases not matched to a gene: 5. CDR1 and CDR2 (germline): SGHNT, YYREEE (reference sequence). This CDR3 has 15 amino acids. The CDR3 sequence: CASSPGTGGSDTQYF. The CDR3 bases are TGTGCCAGCAGTCCCGGGACAGGGGGCTCAGATACGCAGTATTTT.

The V call is TRBV5-1, the J call TRBJ1-5, with D possibly TRBD1 on 5 matching bases. The V end was cut by 4 bases, the J end by 10 bases, with 21 bases between. The length of the CDR3 is 15 residues. Germline V gene sequence: CDR1 SGHRS, CDR2 YFSETQ. CDR3 in DNA: TGCGCCAGCAGCCCGGGGGGTGGGGATAGTATCCCCCAGCATTTT. It specifies CASSPGGGDSIPQHF.

The chain uses TRBV2 and TRBJ1-6; TRBD1 agrees at 7 bases. Trimming removed 3 bases from V and 3 bases from J; junction bases left unmatched: 5. This CDR3 is 16 amino acids long. Germline CDR1 reads SNHLY; CDR2 reads FYNNEI. The CDR3: CASSDERGHYNSPLHF. DNA of the CDR3: TGTGCCAGCAGTGACGAAAGGGGGCACTATAATTCACCCCTCCACTTT.